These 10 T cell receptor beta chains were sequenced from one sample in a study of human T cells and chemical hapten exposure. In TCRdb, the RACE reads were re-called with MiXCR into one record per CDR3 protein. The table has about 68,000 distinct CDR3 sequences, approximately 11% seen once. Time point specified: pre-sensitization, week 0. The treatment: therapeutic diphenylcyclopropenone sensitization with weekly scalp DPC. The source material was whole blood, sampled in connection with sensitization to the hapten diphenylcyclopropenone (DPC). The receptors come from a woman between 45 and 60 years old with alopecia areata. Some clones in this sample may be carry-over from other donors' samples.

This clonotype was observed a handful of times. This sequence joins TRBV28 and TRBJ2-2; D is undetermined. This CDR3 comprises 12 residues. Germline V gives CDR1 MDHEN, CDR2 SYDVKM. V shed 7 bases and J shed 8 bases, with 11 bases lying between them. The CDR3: CASTLRTGELFF. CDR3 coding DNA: TGTGCCAGCACCCTCAGAACTGGGGAGCTGTTTTTT.

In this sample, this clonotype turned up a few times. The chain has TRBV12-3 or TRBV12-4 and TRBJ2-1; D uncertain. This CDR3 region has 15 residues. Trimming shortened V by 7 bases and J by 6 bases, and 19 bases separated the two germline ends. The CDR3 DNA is TGTGCCAGCACCCTGGGCCTAGGCGCCTCCAATGAGCAGTTCTTC. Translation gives CASTLGLGASNEQFF.

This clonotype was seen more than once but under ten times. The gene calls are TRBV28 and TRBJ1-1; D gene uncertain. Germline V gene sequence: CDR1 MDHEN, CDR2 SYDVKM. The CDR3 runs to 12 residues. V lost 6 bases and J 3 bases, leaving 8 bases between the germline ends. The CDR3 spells CASSSPDTEAFF. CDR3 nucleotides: TGTGCCAGCAGCTCCCCAGACACTGAAGCTTTCTTT.

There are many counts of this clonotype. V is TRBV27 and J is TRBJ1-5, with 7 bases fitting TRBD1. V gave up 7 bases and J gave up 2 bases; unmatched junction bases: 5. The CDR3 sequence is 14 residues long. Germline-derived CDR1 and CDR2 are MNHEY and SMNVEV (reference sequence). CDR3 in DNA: TGTGCCAGCACCGACAGGGTTGGCAATCAGCCCCAGCATTTT. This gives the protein CASTDRVGNQPQHF.

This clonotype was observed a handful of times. The CDR3 is CASSVEPGASYEQYF. The CDR3 DNA sequence: TGTGCCAGCAGCGTAGAGCCAGGGGCCTCCTACGAGCAGTACTTC. V gene TRBV9 combines with J gene TRBJ2-7, with D tentatively TRBD1 (6 bases). CDR3 length: 15 amino acids. The V and J ends lost 0 bases and 0 bases respectively, with 10 bases between them. Germline V gives CDR1 SGDLS, CDR2 YYNGEE.

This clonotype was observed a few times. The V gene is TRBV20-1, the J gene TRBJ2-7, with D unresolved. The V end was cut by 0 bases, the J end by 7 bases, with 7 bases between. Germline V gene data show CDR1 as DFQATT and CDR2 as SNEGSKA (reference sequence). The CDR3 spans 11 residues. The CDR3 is CSARDQKEQYF. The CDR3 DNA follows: TGCAGTGCTAGAGATCAGAAGGAGCAGTACTTC.

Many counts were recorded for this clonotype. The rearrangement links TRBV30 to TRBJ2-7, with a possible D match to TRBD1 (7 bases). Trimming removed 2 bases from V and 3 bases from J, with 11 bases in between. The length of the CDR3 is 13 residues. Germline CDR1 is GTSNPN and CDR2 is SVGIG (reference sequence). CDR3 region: CAWSRGTVYEQYF. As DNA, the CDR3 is TGTGCCTGGAGTCGCGGGACAGTCTACGAGCAGTACTTC.

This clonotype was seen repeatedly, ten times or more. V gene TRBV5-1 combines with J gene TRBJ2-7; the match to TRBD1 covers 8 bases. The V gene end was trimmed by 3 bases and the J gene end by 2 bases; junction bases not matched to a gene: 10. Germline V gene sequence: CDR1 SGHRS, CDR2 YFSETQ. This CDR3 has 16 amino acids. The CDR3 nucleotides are TGCGCCAGCAGCTCCAGCGGTGGACAGGGCCCCTACGAGCAGTACTTC. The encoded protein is CASSSSGGQGPYEQYF. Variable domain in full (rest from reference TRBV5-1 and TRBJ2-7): KAGVTQTPRYLIKTRGQQVTLSCSPISGHRSVSWYQQTPGQGLQFLFEYFSETQRNKGNFPGRFSGRQFSNSRSEMNVSTLELGDSALYLCASSSSGGQGPYEQYFGPGTRLTVT.

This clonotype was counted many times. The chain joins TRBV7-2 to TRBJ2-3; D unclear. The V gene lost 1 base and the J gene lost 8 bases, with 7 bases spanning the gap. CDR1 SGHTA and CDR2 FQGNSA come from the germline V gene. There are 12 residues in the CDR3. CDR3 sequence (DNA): TGTGCCAGCAGCTTAGATACACCTACGCAGTATTTT. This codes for CASSLDTPTQYF.

The CDR3 is CASSVSSSNTDTQYF. The CDR3 region has the DNA TGTGCCAGCAGCGTATCGTCTAGCAACACAGATACGCAGTATTTT. The chain employs TRBV9 and TRBJ2-3, with D maybe TRBD2 (5 bases). The CDR3 covers 15 residues. The V and J ends lost 1 base and 2 bases respectively, with 11 bases between them. Germline V lookup: CDR1 SGDLS, CDR2 YYNGEE.